A selection of T cell receptor beta chains follows, all from one sample in a study of T cell responses to AZD1222 COVID-19 vaccine. Profiled with immunoSEQ multiplex PCR; TCRdb holds only in-frame clones, not every one. The repertoire consists of tens of thousands of clones, with approximately 86% occurring once and the leading ten covering 16%. This specimen consisted of peripheral blood, obtained on day 0 of AZD1222 vaccination. These receptors came from an adult in good health. CDR3s include the opening cysteine and the closing phenylalanine or tryptophan. D genes are given only for firm matches. Clone size is not always given. Where it is, it says once, few, many or a class for expanded clones.

v_call: TRBV18; cdr3_length: 16; clone_size: .; j_call: TRBJ1-3; d_call: .; cdr3_aa: CASSPTEAPSGNTIYF; cdr3_nt: TGTGCCAGCTCACCAACAGAAGCCCCCTCTGGAAACACCATATATTTT
v_call: TRBV19; cdr3_length: 13; clone_size: once; j_call: TRBJ2-7; d_call: .; cdr3_aa: CASSISPGDEQYF; cdr3_nt: TGTGCCAGTAGTATAAGTCCCGGGGACGAGCAGTACTTC
v_call: TRBV7-9; cdr3_length: 15; clone_size: .; j_call: TRBJ1-6; d_call: TRBD1; cdr3_aa: CASSSRDSDNSPLHF; cdr3_nt: TGTGCCAGCAGCTCCCGGGACAGTGATAATTCACCCCTCCACTTT
v_call: TRBV11-2; cdr3_length: 12; clone_size: .; j_call: TRBJ1-4; d_call: .; cdr3_aa: CASSPNHEKLFF; cdr3_nt: TGTGCCAGCAGCCCGAACCATGAAAAACTGTTTTTT
v_call: TRBV3-1/TRBV3-2; cdr3_length: 16; clone_size: .; j_call: TRBJ2-7; d_call: .; cdr3_aa: CASSQVRGTGNYEQYF; cdr3_nt: TGTGCCAGCAGCCAAGTCCGCGGGACTGGAAACTACGAGCAGTACTTC
v_call: TRBV6-4; cdr3_length: 14; clone_size: .; j_call: TRBJ1-1; d_call: .; cdr3_aa: CASSAEGGNTEAFF; cdr3_nt: TGTGCCAGCAGTGCCGAGGGCGGGAACACTGAAGCTTTCTTT
v_call: TRBV11-2; cdr3_length: 15; clone_size: few; j_call: TRBJ2-1; d_call: .; cdr3_aa: CASSLGGGGYNEQFF; cdr3_nt: TGTGCCAGCAGCTTGGGTGGTGGAGGGTACAATGAGCAGTTCTTC
v_call: TRBV5-1; cdr3_length: 17; clone_size: .; j_call: TRBJ2-1; d_call: TRBD2; cdr3_aa: CASSFKVWLAGYNEQFF; cdr3_nt: TGCGCCAGCAGCTTCAAGGTCTGGCTAGCGGGGTACAATGAGCAGTTCTTC
v_call: TRBV19; cdr3_length: 15; clone_size: .; j_call: TRBJ2-3; d_call: TRBD2; cdr3_aa: CASTDPTSRTDTQYF; cdr3_nt: TGTGCCAGTACCGACCCGACTAGCAGAACAGATACGCAGTATTTT
v_call: TRBV4-3; cdr3_length: 15; clone_size: .; j_call: TRBJ2-7; d_call: .; cdr3_aa: CASSQDFGTRYEQYF; cdr3_nt: TGCGCCAGCAGCCAAGATTTTGGCACGAGATACGAGCAGTACTTC
v_call: TRBV28; cdr3_length: 18; clone_size: .; j_call: TRBJ2-7; d_call: .; cdr3_aa: CASTVSGLGYFSSYEQYF; cdr3_nt: TGTGCCAGCACCGTGAGTGGGCTCGGTTATTTTAGCTCCTACGAGCAGTACTTC
v_call: TRBV3-1/TRBV3-2; cdr3_length: 16; clone_size: few; j_call: TRBJ1-6; d_call: .; cdr3_aa: CASSQEGVGGNSPLHF; cdr3_nt: TGTGCCAGCAGCCAAGAGGGGGTAGGAGGTAATTCACCCCTCCACTTT
v_call: TRBV10-3; cdr3_length: 13; clone_size: few; j_call: TRBJ1-1; d_call: .; cdr3_aa: CAINKEMNTEAFF; cdr3_nt: TGTGCCATCAATAAGGAGATGAACACTGAAGCTTTCTTT
v_call: TRBV2; cdr3_length: 15; clone_size: .; j_call: TRBJ2-5; d_call: TRBD2; cdr3_aa: CASSGTSGSKETQYF; cdr3_nt: TGTGCCAGCAGTGGGACTAGCGGATCCAAAGAGACCCAGTACTTC
v_call: TRBV11-2; cdr3_length: 12; clone_size: .; j_call: TRBJ2-7; d_call: .; cdr3_aa: CASSQGHTEQYF; cdr3_nt: TGTGCCAGCAGCCAGGGCCACACCGAGCAGTACTTC
v_call: TRBV7-3; cdr3_length: 14; clone_size: .; j_call: TRBJ2-7; d_call: TRBD1; cdr3_aa: CASSLAGTGREQYF; cdr3_nt: TGTGCCAGCAGCTTGGCCGGGACAGGACGGGAGCAGTACTTC
v_call: TRBV5-4; cdr3_length: 15; clone_size: .; j_call: TRBJ2-7; d_call: TRBD1; cdr3_aa: CASSLGRGQDYEQYF; cdr3_nt: TGTGCCAGCAGCTTGGGGAGGGGACAGGACTACGAGCAGTACTTC
v_call: TRBV27; cdr3_length: 16; clone_size: .; j_call: TRBJ2-1; d_call: .; cdr3_aa: CATLPLERGSYNEQFF; cdr3_nt: TGTGCCACCCTTCCTCTAGAAAGGGGAAGTTACAATGAGCAGTTCTTC
v_call: TRBV11-3; cdr3_length: 15; clone_size: .; j_call: TRBJ2-7; d_call: TRBD1; cdr3_aa: CASSPGTGETYEQYF; cdr3_nt: TGTGCCAGCAGCCCCGGGACAGGGGAGACCTACGAGCAGTACTTC
v_call: TRBV9; cdr3_length: 17; clone_size: .; j_call: TRBJ1-2; d_call: TRBD1; cdr3_aa: CASSAWSGTGATYGYTF; cdr3_nt: TGTGCCAGCAGCGCATGGTCTGGGACAGGGGCTACCTATGGCTACACCTTC
v_call: TRBV19; cdr3_length: 18; clone_size: .; j_call: TRBJ1-4; d_call: TRBD1; cdr3_aa: CASSDQVTGGATNEKLFF; cdr3_nt: TGTGCCAGTAGTGATCAAGTGACAGGGGGGGCGACTAATGAAAAACTGTTTTTT
v_call: TRBV11-2; cdr3_length: 13; clone_size: .; j_call: TRBJ2-7; d_call: .; cdr3_aa: CASKGRRLDEQYF; cdr3_nt: TGTGCCAGCAAAGGGAGGCGACTAGACGAGCAGTACTTC
v_call: TRBV27; cdr3_length: 12; clone_size: .; j_call: TRBJ2-4; d_call: .; cdr3_aa: CASSFGQGIQYF; cdr3_nt: TGTGCCAGCAGTTTCGGGCAAGGCATTCAGTACTTC
v_call: TRBV6-4; cdr3_length: 17; clone_size: .; j_call: TRBJ2-3; d_call: TRBD1; cdr3_aa: CASSAINRTGRTDTQYF; cdr3_nt: TGTGCCAGCAGTGCAATAAATCGGACAGGGCGCACAGATACGCAGTATTTT
v_call: TRBV27; cdr3_length: 15; clone_size: .; j_call: TRBJ1-2; d_call: TRBD1; cdr3_aa: CASLPQTGVGYGYTF; cdr3_nt: TGTGCCAGTCTACCCCAAACAGGGGTGGGCTATGGCTACACCTTC
v_call: TRBV9; cdr3_length: 14; clone_size: .; j_call: TRBJ2-7; d_call: .; cdr3_aa: CASSPGEQPYEQYF; cdr3_nt: TGTGCCAGCAGCCCCGGGGAGCAGCCCTACGAGCAGTACTTC
v_call: TRBV2; cdr3_length: 15; clone_size: .; j_call: TRBJ2-3; d_call: .; cdr3_aa: CASSDYFPRTDTQYF; cdr3_nt: TGTGCCAGCAGTGATTATTTCCCAAGAACAGATACGCAGTATTTT
v_call: TRBV5-1; cdr3_length: 16; clone_size: once; j_call: TRBJ2-3; d_call: TRBD1; cdr3_aa: CASSFGRQGALDTQYF; cdr3_nt: TGCGCCAGCAGCTTCGGCCGACAGGGGGCATTGGATACGCAGTATTTT
v_call: TRBV18; cdr3_length: 15; clone_size: .; j_call: TRBJ2-2; d_call: TRBD1; cdr3_aa: CASSPGTGGSGELFF; cdr3_nt: TGTGCCAGCTCACCCGGAACAGGGGGCAGCGGGGAGCTGTTTTTT
v_call: TRBV2; cdr3_length: 14; clone_size: .; j_call: TRBJ1-2; d_call: TRBD1; cdr3_aa: CASSEEVSQGAYTF; cdr3_nt: TGTGCCAGCAGTGAAGAAGTGAGCCAGGGGGCCTACACCTTC
v_call: TRBV9; cdr3_length: 16; clone_size: .; j_call: TRBJ1-2; d_call: TRBD1; cdr3_aa: CASSVTTGVDNYGYTF; cdr3_nt: TGTGCCAGCAGCGTGACTACAGGGGTCGATAACTATGGCTACACCTTC
v_call: TRBV7-3; cdr3_length: 13; clone_size: .; j_call: TRBJ1-6; d_call: .; cdr3_aa: CASSQGANSPLHF; cdr3_nt: TGTGCCAGCAGCCAAGGAGCCAATTCACCCCTCCACTTT
v_call: TRBV6-1; cdr3_length: 15; clone_size: .; j_call: TRBJ2-2; d_call: .; cdr3_aa: CASSEAPLATGELFF; cdr3_nt: TGTGCCAGCAGTGAAGCGCCACTAGCAACCGGGGAGCTGTTTTTT
v_call: TRBV28; cdr3_length: 14; clone_size: .; j_call: TRBJ1-2; d_call: .; cdr3_aa: CASSLPEGSYGYTF; cdr3_nt: TGTGCCAGCAGTTTACCGGAAGGGAGCTATGGCTACACCTTC
v_call: TRBV5-5; cdr3_length: 16; clone_size: .; j_call: TRBJ2-5; d_call: .; cdr3_aa: CASSLVTGEGEETQYF; cdr3_nt: TGTGCCAGCAGCTTGGTGACGGGAGAGGGGGAAGAGACCCAGTACTTC
v_call: TRBV3-1/TRBV3-2; cdr3_length: 15; clone_size: .; j_call: TRBJ2-7; d_call: TRBD1; cdr3_aa: CASSPGTGVPYEQYF; cdr3_nt: TGTGCCAGCAGCCCCGGGACAGGGGTTCCCTACGAGCAGTACTTC
v_call: TRBV28; cdr3_length: 15; clone_size: .; j_call: TRBJ2-7; d_call: .; cdr3_aa: CASSPFTGGIYEQYF; cdr3_nt: TGTGCCAGCAGTCCCTTTACCGGAGGTATTTACGAGCAGTACTTC
v_call: TRBV20-1; cdr3_length: 15; clone_size: .; j_call: TRBJ2-1; d_call: .; cdr3_aa: CSASSILAFYNEQFF; cdr3_nt: TGCAGTGCTAGTAGCATTCTAGCGTTTTACAATGAGCAGTTCTTC
v_call: TRBV28; cdr3_length: 19; clone_size: .; j_call: TRBJ2-1; d_call: .; cdr3_aa: CASSSGAPGGPSSYNEQFF; cdr3_nt: TGTGCCAGCAGTAGTGGGGCCCCTGGGGGCCCGAGCTCCTACAATGAGCAGTTCTTC
v_call: TRBV30; cdr3_length: 13; clone_size: .; j_call: TRBJ2-7; d_call: .; cdr3_aa: CAWSGGPFYEQYF; cdr3_nt: TGTGCCTGGAGCGGGGGCCCCTTCTACGAGCAGTACTTC
v_call: TRBV5-1; cdr3_length: 12; clone_size: once; j_call: TRBJ2-7; d_call: TRBD2; cdr3_aa: CASGTSGGEQYF; cdr3_nt: TGCGCCAGCGGGACTAGTGGGGGAGAGCAGTACTTC
v_call: TRBV6-5; cdr3_length: 14; clone_size: .; j_call: TRBJ2-2; d_call: TRBD1; cdr3_aa: CASSRTGVYGELFF; cdr3_nt: TGTGCCAGCAGCAGGACAGGGGTTTACGGGGAGCTGTTTTTT
v_call: TRBV5-5; cdr3_length: 17; clone_size: .; j_call: TRBJ2-1; d_call: TRBD2; cdr3_aa: CASSLVPSGRAYNEQFF; cdr3_nt: TGTGCCAGCAGCTTGGTCCCTAGCGGGAGGGCGTACAATGAGCAGTTCTTC
v_call: TRBV5-1; cdr3_length: 13; clone_size: .; j_call: TRBJ2-2; d_call: .; cdr3_aa: CASSFEGAGELFF; cdr3_nt: TGCGCCAGCAGCTTTGAAGGGGCAGGGGAGCTGTTTTTT
v_call: TRBV19; cdr3_length: 15; clone_size: .; j_call: TRBJ1-5; d_call: TRBD1; cdr3_aa: CASSRDRGRGQPQHF; cdr3_nt: TGTGCCAGTAGTAGGGACAGGGGGCGTGGGCAGCCCCAGCATTTT
v_call: TRBV19; cdr3_length: 14; clone_size: .; j_call: TRBJ2-2; d_call: .; cdr3_aa: CASSIGQGPGELFF; cdr3_nt: TGTGCCAGTAGTATTGGTCAGGGGCCCGGGGAGCTGTTTTTT
v_call: TRBV5-1; cdr3_length: 15; clone_size: .; j_call: TRBJ1-2; d_call: .; cdr3_aa: CASTRDGGSNYGYTF; cdr3_nt: TGCGCCAGCACTCGGGACGGAGGTTCGAACTATGGCTACACCTTC
v_call: TRBV5-5; cdr3_length: 12; clone_size: .; j_call: TRBJ2-5; d_call: .; cdr3_aa: CASSRLQETQYF; cdr3_nt: TGTGCCAGCAGCCGTCTCCAAGAGACCCAGTACTTC
v_call: TRBV7-6; cdr3_length: 15; clone_size: .; j_call: TRBJ2-7; d_call: TRBD2; cdr3_aa: CASSSKVAGAGEQYF; cdr3_nt: TGTGCCAGCAGCTCCAAGGTAGCGGGAGCGGGAGAGCAGTACTTC
v_call: TRBV3-1/TRBV3-2; cdr3_length: 16; clone_size: .; j_call: TRBJ2-1; d_call: TRBD2; cdr3_aa: CASSSRGGTSGNEQFF; cdr3_nt: TGTGCCAGCAGCTCCCGAGGGGGGACTAGTGGCAATGAGCAGTTCTTC
v_call: TRBV19; cdr3_length: 19; clone_size: once; j_call: TRBJ2-1; d_call: .; cdr3_aa: CASSRGGKGGPSGTNEQFF; cdr3_nt: TGTGCCAGTAGTCGAGGGGGAAAAGGGGGTCCATCTGGAACGAATGAGCAGTTCTTC
v_call: TRBV4-2; cdr3_length: 16; clone_size: .; j_call: TRBJ2-1; d_call: TRBD2; cdr3_aa: CASSQRAGGIYNEQFF; cdr3_nt: TGTGCCAGCAGCCAGCGAGCGGGAGGGATTTACAATGAGCAGTTCTTC
v_call: TRBV29-1; cdr3_length: 16; clone_size: few; j_call: TRBJ2-7; d_call: TRBD2; cdr3_aa: CSVEIPSAGDEYEQYF; cdr3_nt: TGCAGCGTTGAGATTCCCTCAGCGGGAGATGAGTACGAGCAGTACTTC
v_call: TRBV7-2; cdr3_length: 18; clone_size: few; j_call: TRBJ2-1; d_call: TRBD2; cdr3_aa: CASSLEGLAGTSYNEQFF; cdr3_nt: TGTGCCAGCAGCTTAGAGGGACTAGCGGGAACCTCCTACAATGAGCAGTTCTTC
v_call: TRBV7-9; cdr3_length: 15; clone_size: .; j_call: TRBJ1-1; d_call: .; cdr3_aa: CASRHQEEMNTEAFF; cdr3_nt: TGTGCCAGCAGACACCAGGAGGAAATGAACACTGAAGCTTTCTTT
v_call: TRBV7-9; cdr3_length: 18; clone_size: .; j_call: TRBJ2-1; d_call: TRBD2; cdr3_aa: CASSLRLAGGFSYNEQFF; cdr3_nt: TGTGCCAGCAGCTTAAGACTAGCGGGAGGGTTCTCCTACAATGAGCAGTTCTTC
v_call: TRBV27; cdr3_length: 14; clone_size: .; j_call: TRBJ2-1; d_call: TRBD1; cdr3_aa: CASKGTVNGNEQFF; cdr3_nt: TGTGCCAGCAAGGGGACAGTCAATGGGAATGAGCAGTTCTTC
v_call: TRBV28; cdr3_length: 16; clone_size: .; j_call: TRBJ2-1; d_call: TRBD2; cdr3_aa: CASSEPGLAGGNEQFF; cdr3_nt: TGTGCCAGCAGTGAACCGGGACTAGCGGGAGGAAATGAGCAGTTCTTC
v_call: TRBV19; cdr3_length: 15; clone_size: .; j_call: TRBJ1-2; d_call: .; cdr3_aa: CASSRTAGITYGYTF; cdr3_nt: TGTGCCAGTAGTCGGACAGCGGGGATTACCTATGGCTACACCTTC